The 18 T cell receptor beta chains given below trace back to one sample, sequenced in a study of blood T cell repertoires in COVID-19. Clones were read by immunoSEQ multiplex PCR, and TCRdb kept only the in-frame ones, dropping some. The sample has roughly 56,000 clones, almost 90% seen once. The sample consisted of peripheral blood. The receptors stem from a man in his fifties or sixties with active COVID-19.

The V call is TRBV7-3, the J call TRBJ1-2; 7 positions match TRBD1. The V gene end was trimmed by 5 bases and the J gene end by 8 bases; junction bases not matched to a gene: 14. The CDR3 sequence is 15 residues long. Germline-derived CDR1 and CDR2 are SGHTA and FQGTGA. DNA of the CDR3: TGTGCCAGCAGCCACAATGCCGGACAGGCACGAGGCTACACCTTC. Translated, it gives CASSHNAGQARGYTF.

V usage is TRBV9 and J usage is TRBJ2-3; TRBD2 matches 7 bases. CDR3 length: 15 amino acids. After removal of 3 bases from V and 1 base from J, the junction contained 5 bases not matched to a gene. CDR1 is SGDLS and CDR2 is YYNGEE in the germline V gene. CDR3 in DNA: TGTGCCAGCAGCGCCTGGGCGGGGGGCACAGATACGCAGTATTTT. This gives the protein CASSAWAGGTDTQYF. Looking up the rest from reference TRBV9 and TRBJ2-3 gives the full variable domain: DSGVTQTPKHLITATGQRVTLRCSPRSGDLSVYWYQQSLDQGLQFLIQYYNGEERAKGNILERFSAQQFPDLHSELNLSSLELGDSALYFCASSAWAGGTDTQYFGPGTRLTVL.

This sequence joins TRBV4-3 and TRBJ2-6, with D unclear. The CDR3 spans 15 residues. The V gene's germline CDR1 is LGHNA and CDR2 YSLEER. Trimming shortened V by 8 bases and J by 0 bases, and 11 bases separated the two germline ends. The CDR3 nucleotides are TGCGCCAGCGCCCTTCAGGCCTCTGGGGCCAACGTCCTGACTTTC. This encodes CASALQASGANVLTF.

The table lists this clone with a few counts. In nucleotides, the CDR3 is TGTGCCAGCAGTTCACGGGACAGCCCCTACGAGCAGTACTTC. This codes for CASSSRDSPYEQYF. V gene TRBV27 combines with J gene TRBJ2-7; 7 positions agree with TRBD1. The V gene end was trimmed by 4 bases and the J gene end by 2 bases; junction bases not matched to a gene: 5. Germline CDR1 reads MNHEY; CDR2 reads SMNVEV (reference sequence). The CDR3 extends over 14 amino acids.

The chain uses TRBV6-5 and TRBJ2-5; 8 positions agree with TRBD1. Per the germline V gene, CDR1 is MNHEY and CDR2 is SVGAGI. With V trimmed by 4 bases and J by 7 bases, 8 bases remained unmatched. CDR3 length: 14 residues. Written as DNA, the CDR3 is TGTGCCAGCAGTTCCGGGACAGGCTTAGGGACCCAGTACTTC. Translating it yields CASSSGTGLGTQYF.

The chain has TRBV7-2 and TRBJ2-2; 9 bases are shared with TRBD2. V lost 2 bases, J lost 5 bases, and 12 bases stayed unmatched. Germline V gives CDR1 SGHTA, CDR2 FQGNSA. This CDR3 comprises 18 residues. CDR3 region: CASSLKWSSGENTGELFF. For the CDR3, the DNA is TGTGCCAGCAGCTTAAAATGGTCTAGCGGGGAAAATACCGGGGAGCTGTTTTTT.

The chain carries TRBV28 and TRBJ1-4; D possibly corresponds to TRBD1 (6 bases). The CDR3 extends over 14 amino acids. Trimming took 6 bases from V and 8 from J, leaving 16 bases between them. Germline V gives CDR1 MDHEN, CDR2 SYDVKM. The CDR3 DNA reads TGTGCCAGCAGGGCACCCCCGACAGGCGAAAAACTGTTTTTT. Protein sequence: CASRAPPTGEKLFF.

J is TRBJ1-1 and V is TRBV5-4, with 7 bases lining up with TRBD1. V lost 3 bases and J lost 6; bases outside the gene matches: 23. CDR1 and CDR2 (germline): SGHNT, YYREEE (reference sequence). The length of the CDR3 is 19 residues. The CDR3 DNA reads as TGTGCCAGCAGCTCCATGAAGACAGGGCCCACAGGGCCTGGGGCTGAAGCTTTCTTT. Its protein product is CASSSMKTGPTGPGAEAFF.

CDR3 nucleotides: TGTGCCAGCAGCTTAACTGCAGGGGACACTGAAGCTTTCTTT. It encodes CASSLTAGDTEAFF. The chain links TRBV7-3 to TRBJ1-1; D possibly corresponds to TRBD1 (6 bases). This CDR3 is built from 14 residues. Per the germline V gene, CDR1 is SGHTA and CDR2 is FQGTGA. The V end was cut by 0 bases, the J end by 3 bases, with 8 bases between.

The gene calls are TRBV9 and TRBJ1-2; D call uncertain. CDR1 SGDLS and CDR2 YYNGEE come from the germline V gene. The germline V and J ends were trimmed by 4 bases and 4 bases, with 8 bases remaining between them. There are 12 residues in the CDR3. The CDR3 loop reads CASSTEGYGYTF. The CDR3 DNA reads as TGTGCCAGCAGCACCGAGGGCTATGGCTACACCTTC. The entire variable domain, with the rest obtained from reference TRBV9 and TRBJ1-2, is as follows: DSGVTQTPKHLITATGQRVTLRCSPRSGDLSVYWYQQSLDQGLQFLIQYYNGEERAKGNILERFSAQQFPDLHSELNLSSLELGDSALYFCASSTEGYGYTFGSGTRLTVV.

The genes are TRBV7-2 and TRBJ2-3; 8 bases agree with TRBD2. The CDR3 has 16 residues. CDR1 and CDR2 from the germline V gene are SGHTA and FQGNSA. After removal of 1 base from V and 5 bases from J, the junction contained 8 bases not matched to a gene. CDR3 protein: CASSLGVAGFGDTQYF. For the CDR3, the DNA is TGTGCCAGCAGCTTAGGCGTAGCGGGGTTCGGAGATACGCAGTATTTT.

The V call is TRBV11-3, the J call TRBJ2-1; weak D call: TRBD2 (6 bases). Germline CDR1 is SGHNT and CDR2 is YENEEA. Trimming removed 5 bases from V and 9 bases from J, with 14 bases in between. This CDR3 comprises 13 residues. The CDR3 loop reads CASSQPGRSEQFF. As DNA, the CDR3 is TGTGCCAGCAGCCAGCCCGGGAGAAGTGAGCAGTTCTTC.

The gene calls are TRBV6-6 and TRBJ2-5; the D gene is possibly TRBD2 (5 bases). Germline values: CDR1 MNHNY, CDR2 SVGAGI (reference sequence). V lost 6 bases to trimming and J lost 1 base, with 12 bases between them. This CDR3 spans 14 amino acids. CDR3 amino acids: CASRKERSQETQYF. CDR3 nucleotides: TGTGCCAGCAGGAAGGAGCGGAGCCAAGAGACCCAGTACTTC.

The rearrangement links TRBV19 to TRBJ1-4; 8 positions agree with TRBD1. Unmatched junction bases numbered 8, after V lost 6 bases and J lost 5 bases. This CDR3 is 15 amino acids long. CDR1 and CDR2 (germline): LNHDA, SQIVND (reference sequence). In DNA form, the CDR3 reads TGTGCCAGTAGGACGACAGGGGCCAAGAATGAAAAACTGTTTTTT. Translation gives CASRTTGAKNEKLFF.

The chain carries TRBV9 and TRBJ1-1; no clear D. Trimming cost V 0 bases and J 3 bases, with 9 bases left between them. The V gene's germline CDR1 is SGDLS and CDR2 YYNGEE. The CDR3 is made up of 14 amino acids. The CDR3 DNA is TGTGCCAGCAGCGTAGCCACGGGGTACACTGAAGCTTTCTTT. Its translation: CASSVATGYTEAFF. Looking up the rest from reference TRBV9 and TRBJ1-1 gives the full variable domain: DSGVTQTPKHLITATGQRVTLRCSPRSGDLSVYWYQQSLDQGLQFLIQYYNGEERAKGNILERFSAQQFPDLHSELNLSSLELGDSALYFCASSVATGYTEAFFGQGTRLTVV.

The chain carries TRBV7-3 and TRBJ1-1, with 8 bases identical to TRBD1. This CDR3 contains 14 residues. V gave up 4 bases and J gave up 0 bases; unmatched junction bases: 1. Germline V CDR1 and CDR2: SGHTA, FQGTGA. Here the CDR3 reads CASSSGQVNTEAFF. In nucleotides, the CDR3 is TGTGCCAGCAGCTCGGGACAGGTGAACACTGAAGCTTTCTTT.

The rearrangement links TRBV5-4 to TRBJ2-1, with D possibly being TRBD2 (5 bases). This CDR3 spans 15 amino acids. Germline lookup yields CDR1 SGHNT and CDR2 YYREEE (reference sequence). V was cut by 0 bases and J by 8 bases, with 15 bases left in between. CDR3 nucleotides: TGTGCCAGCAGCTTGGAGGGAGCTATACGCGATGAGCAGTTCTTC. It codes for CASSLEGAIRDEQFF. Filled out from reference TRBV5-4 and TRBJ2-1, the complete variable domain reads ETGVTQSPTHLIKTRGQQVTLRCSSQSGHNTVSWYQQALGQGPQFIFQYYREEENGRGNFPPRFSGLQFPNYSSELNVNALELDDSALYLCASSLEGAIRDEQFFGPGTRLTVL.

The rearrangement links TRBV19 to TRBJ2-3, with unresolved D. The CDR3 extends over 12 amino acids. Trimming cost V 0 bases and J 8 bases, with 6 bases left between them. CDR1 LNHDA and CDR2 SQIVND come from the germline V gene (reference sequence). CDR3 coding DNA: TGTGCCAGTAGTATAGAAACTCGTACGCAGTATTTT. Residues: CASSIETRTQYF.